One sample yielded the 15 T cell receptor beta chains listed below, sequenced in a study of control samples from healthy donors and cancer patients. Clones were sequenced by immunoSEQ multiplex PCR, and TCRdb holds only the in-frame ones, with some missing. The sample holds 400,000 to 500,000 clones, around nine tenths seen once. Material: PBMCs. The receptor source for this set is a man aged 40-50 years with head and neck cancer.

The chain combines TRBV3-1 (or the pseudogene TRBV3-2) with TRBJ1-5; D gene unclear. The CDR3 totals 14 residues. CDR1 is LGHDT, CDR2 YNNKEL, per germline (reference sequence). The ends were cut back, 0 bases at V and 7 bases at J, with 10 bases in the middle. CDR3 loop: CASSQDVGGQPQHF. The CDR3 DNA reads TGTGCCAGCAGCCAAGATGTAGGAGGGCAGCCCCAGCATTTT.

This clone showed up just once. The gene calls are TRBV30 and TRBJ1-3, with D possibly TRBD1 on 5 matching bases. CDR3 length: 18 residues. V shed 2 bases and J shed 5 bases, with 25 bases lying between them. Per the germline V gene, CDR1 is GTSNPN and CDR2 is SVGIG (reference sequence). In DNA, the CDR3 is TGTGCCTGGAGTACAGGAGACCGAAAAGGCCAGCGTCGAAACACCATATATTTT. This encodes CAWSTGDRKGQRRNTIYF.

The chain is built from TRBV2 and TRBJ2-2; D is possibly TRBD2 (5 bases). The CDR3 spans 13 residues. Trimming pared 6 bases from V and 1 base from J, leaving 6 bases between. The germline V gene encodes CDR1 SNHLY and CDR2 FYNNEI. The CDR3 bases are TGTGCCAGCAGACTAGGGAACACCGGGGAGCTGTTTTTT. Translated: CASRLGNTGELFF.

CDR3 DNA sequence: TGTGCCAGCAGTTACGGAGAAGGCAGGAACAATGAGCAGTTCTTC. It specifies CASSYGEGRNNEQFF. The V gene is TRBV6-6, the J gene TRBJ2-1; D gene unclear. The CDR3 has 15 residues. Trimming took 2 bases from V and 5 from J, leaving 13 bases between them. From germline, CDR1 is MNHNY and CDR2 SVGAGI (reference sequence).

This chain uses TRBV11-3 with TRBJ2-7, with 8 nucleotides matching TRBD2. After removal of 5 bases from V and 3 bases from J, the junction contained 15 bases not matched to a gene. There are 17 residues in the CDR3. CDR1 and CDR2 (germline): SGHNT, YENEEA. The CDR3 spells CASSPPTRRAGGYEQYF. CDR3 in DNA: TGTGCCAGCAGCCCTCCCACACGACGGGCGGGAGGCTACGAGCAGTACTTC.

The chain carries TRBV6-5 and TRBJ1-1; 7 bases align to TRBD1. Germline loops: CDR1 MNHEY, CDR2 SVGAGI. Germline trimming cut 1 base from V and 5 bases from J; bases unmatched to any gene: 10. This CDR3 has 16 amino acids. CDR3 bases: TGTGCCAGCAGTTACTTACAGGGGAGAATGCGGACTGAAGCTTTCTTT. Translating it yields CASSYLQGRMRTEAFF.

The genes are TRBV7-3 and TRBJ2-2; 7 positions agree with TRBD2. Germline V gene lookup returns CDR1 SGHTA and CDR2 FQGTGA. The CDR3 contains 13 residues. The junction had 2 bases not matched to a gene; V was cut back by 4 bases and J by 6 bases. The CDR3 coding sequence is TGTGCCAGCAGCTCTAGCGGCGCCGGGGAGCTGTTTTTT. Encoded protein: CASSSSGAGELFF.

The chain employs TRBV11-1 and TRBJ1-1, with D perhaps matching TRBD1 (5 bases). V shed 3 bases and J shed 1 base, with 15 bases lying between them. The CDR3 runs 16 residues. Germline CDR1 is SGHAT and CDR2 is FQDESV (reference sequence). CDR3 nucleotide sequence: TGTGCCAGCAGCTTCGGATACAGGATGACGAACACTGAAGCTTTCTTT. Translating gives CASSFGYRMTNTEAFF.

DNA of the CDR3: TGTGCCAGCAGCCAAAGGACGGGAAAAGATCAGCCCCAGCATTTT. The encoded protein is CASSQRTGKDQPQHF. This chain links TRBV7-8 with TRBJ1-5; no firm D call. V shed 5 bases and J shed 5 bases, with 16 bases lying between them. This CDR3 spans 15 amino acids. Per the germline V gene, CDR1 is SGHVS and CDR2 is FQNEAQ.

This chain connects TRBV18 to TRBJ1-3, with a tentative D call TRBD1 (6 bases). The CDR3 is 16 residues long. Germline lookup yields CDR1 KGHSH and CDR2 LQKENI. V was trimmed by 3 bases and J by 0 bases, leaving 12 bases between them. The chain's CDR3 is CASSPTGGASGNTIYF. CDR3 bases: TGTGCCAGCTCACCCACCGGGGGGGCCTCTGGAAACACCATATATTTT.

The chain has TRBV15 and TRBJ1-1, with D maybe TRBD1 (5 bases). V lost 1 base and J 7 bases, leaving 10 bases between the germline ends. The CDR3 spans 13 residues. Germline CDR1 LNHNV, CDR2 YYDKDF (reference sequence). The CDR3 reads CATSRVKGIEAFF. The CDR3 nucleotides read TGTGCCACCAGCAGAGTTAAGGGGATTGAAGCTTTCTTT.

The gene calls are TRBV25-1 and TRBJ2-1, with 7 bases aligning to TRBD2. Per germline, CDR1 MGHDK and CDR2 SYGVNS. The trim removed 4 bases at V and 7 bases at J, leaving 7 bases unmatched. CDR3 length: 14 residues. CDR3 protein: CASSVWEAGNEQFF. CDR3 DNA: TGTGCCAGCAGTGTTTGGGAAGCGGGAAATGAGCAGTTCTTC.

The chain recombines TRBV20-1 with TRBJ1-2; D not resolved. Germline V gene lookup returns CDR1 DFQATT and CDR2 SNEGSKA (reference sequence). The CDR3 consists of 13 residues. V dropped 3 bases and J dropped 8 bases, with 16 bases sitting between them. For the CDR3, the DNA is TGCAGTGCTAGTCCGGTAACGGGTGTCGGCTACACCTTC. Residues: CSASPVTGVGYTF.

This clone was seen once. V is TRBV15 and J is TRBJ2-5; no definite D call. The CDR3 is 13 amino acids. Trimming stripped 0 bases from V and 4 bases from J, with 6 bases between. Per the germline V gene, CDR1 is LNHNV and CDR2 is YYDKDF (reference sequence). CDR3 sequence: CATSRDIRETQYF. CDR3 DNA sequence: TGTGCCACCAGCAGAGATATAAGAGAGACCCAGTACTTC.

The CDR3 protein is CATSPGAARLPNQPQHF. The CDR3 bases are TGTGCCACCTCTCCGGGGGCAGCCAGACTCCCCAATCAGCCCCAGCATTTT. The genes are TRBV24-1 and TRBJ1-5; D perhaps matches TRBD1 (6 bases). The CDR3 sequence is 17 residues long. Trimming left V 9 bases short and J 3 bases short, with 23 bases between. CDR1 is KGHDR and CDR2 is SFDVKD in the germline V gene.